The next 22 T cell receptor beta chains were all read from a single sample in a study of early T cells in non-severe SARS-CoV-2 infection. A single record per CDR3 protein comes from TCRdb applying MiXCR to the 5' RACE reads. The sample lists tens of thousands of distinct CDR3 sequences, approximately 10% seen once, with about a tenth in the top ten. Sequencing used whole blood. The receptors were sampled from an adult who was a healthcare worker with PCR-confirmed SARS-CoV-2 infection or an uninfected control (not recorded which).

This clonotype came up many times. The V gene is TRBV7-2, the J gene TRBJ1-6; 8 bases match TRBD1. With V trimmed by 3 bases and J by 15 bases, 10 bases remained unmatched. Germline V gene data show CDR1 as SGHTA and CDR2 as FQGNSA. The length of the CDR3 is 14 residues. The CDR3: CASSFHYTGGSLHF. CDR3 DNA sequence: TGTGCCAGCAGCTTCCACTACACAGGGGGAAGCCTCCACTTT. Full variable domain (remainder filled in from reference TRBV7-2 and TRBJ1-6): GAGVSQSPSNKVTEKGKDVELRCDPISGHTALYWYRQSLGQGLEFLIYFQGNSAPDKSGLPSDRFSAERTGGSVSTLTIQRTQQEDSAVYLCASSFHYTGGSLHFGNGTRLTVT.

This clonotype was detected many times. The chain carries TRBV12-5 and TRBJ1-1, with a tentative D call TRBD1 (5 bases). The CDR3 is 15 residues long. The V and J ends lost 5 bases and 1 base respectively, with 14 bases between them. CDR1 and CDR2 (germline): LGHNT, FRNRAP. The CDR3 here is CASGLRQSRNTEAFF. CDR3 DNA sequence: TGTGCTAGTGGTCTTCGACAGAGTCGGAACACTGAAGCTTTCTTT.

This clonotype was recorded a few times. The chain couples TRBV25-1 to TRBJ2-7; tentative D call: TRBD2 (5 bases). In germline, CDR1 is MGHDK, CDR2 SYGVNS. V shed 6 bases and J shed 4 bases, with 22 bases lying between them. This CDR3 has 16 residues. This chain's CDR3 is CASSQRAGAVGYEQYF. The CDR3 DNA reads as TGTGCCAGCAGCCAAAGGGCCGGAGCGGTGGGGTACGAGCAGTACTTC.

The table lists this clonotype with many counts. J is TRBJ2-5 and V is TRBV7-6; unclear D gene. Deletions cut 3 bases from V and 3 bases from J, with 8 bases between. The CDR3 consists of 13 residues. Germline V lookup: CDR1 SGHVS, CDR2 FNYEAQ. As DNA, the CDR3 is TGTGCCAGCAGCTTCTCCCCTAAAGAGACCCAGTACTTC. Translation gives CASSFSPKETQYF.

The chain uses TRBV30 and TRBJ2-3, with D uncertain. The CDR3 contains 12 residues. Germline V lookup: CDR1 GTSNPN, CDR2 SVGIG (reference sequence). V gave up 0 bases and J gave up 10 bases, with 11 bases separating them. Here the CDR3 reads CAWSVRYGAQYF. As DNA, the CDR3 is TGTGCCTGGAGTGTACGGTACGGAGCGCAGTATTTT.

This clonotype has a handful of counts. The rearrangement joins TRBV14 to TRBJ1-1; 9 nucleotides align to TRBD1. With V trimmed by 4 bases and J by 1 base, 4 bases remained unmatched. The CDR3 covers 15 residues. Germline-derived CDR1 and CDR2 are SGHDN and FVKESK. The CDR3 sequence: CASSLQGAWNTEAFF. The CDR3 region has the DNA TGTGCCAGCAGCCTACAGGGGGCATGGAACACTGAAGCTTTCTTT.

This clonotype is classed as medium-sized. The chain couples TRBV30 to TRBJ1-1; D is unclear. The CDR3 is 13 amino acids. The V and J ends lost 0 bases and 1 base respectively, with 6 bases between them. Germline V gene data show CDR1 as GTSNPN and CDR2 as SVGIG (reference sequence). CDR3 nucleotide sequence: TGTGCCTGGAGTGTACGTCCGAACACTGAAGCTTTCTTT. It specifies CAWSVRPNTEAFF.

This clonotype was observed at least ten times. CDR3 protein: CASRRSDTDTQYF. The CDR3 DNA is TGTGCCAGCAGGCGGTCCGACACAGATACGCAGTATTTT. The V call is TRBV4-2, the J call TRBJ2-3; D ambiguous. The V gene lost 6 bases and the J gene lost 2 bases, with 9 bases spanning the gap. CDR3 size: 13 residues. Per the germline V gene, CDR1 is LGHNA and CDR2 is YNFKEQ.

V and J are TRBV7-6 and TRBJ1-5; 8 bases agree with TRBD1. The CDR3 totals 15 residues. The junction had 8 bases not matched to a gene; V was cut back by 5 bases and J by 5 bases. Germline V gene data show CDR1 as SGHVS and CDR2 as FNYEAQ. The CDR3 DNA reads as TGTGCCAGCAGCACCCAGACAGGGGCGGATCAGCCCCAGCATTTT. Protein product: CASSTQTGADQPQHF.

A few counts support this clonotype. The V and J genes are TRBV6-5 and TRBJ1-4, with D possibly being TRBD1 (6 bases). There are 15 residues in the CDR3. V was cut by 2 bases and J by 4 bases, with 11 bases left in between. CDR1 and CDR2 (germline): MNHEY, SVGAGI. CDR3 protein: CASSYDQGFNEKLFF. CDR3 DNA sequence: TGTGCCAGCAGTTACGACCAGGGGTTTAATGAAAAACTGTTTTTT.

This clonotype was counted many times. J is TRBJ2-7 and V is TRBV7-2; tentatively, D is TRBD1 (6 bases). Deletions cut 3 bases from V and 4 bases from J, with 13 bases between. The CDR3 covers 14 residues. CDR1 and CDR2 (germline): SGHTA, FQGNSA. The CDR3 nucleotides read TGTGCCAGCAGCTTCAGGACAGCCGGGTACGAGCAGTACTTC. Protein sequence: CASSFRTAGYEQYF.

This clonotype was counted a few times. The chain employs TRBV20-1 and TRBJ2-3; TRBD2 matches 7 bases. Germline trimming cut 4 bases from V and 6 bases from J; bases unmatched to any gene: 19. Germline-derived CDR1 and CDR2 are DFQATT and SNEGSKA (reference sequence). There are 17 residues in the CDR3. CDR3 loop: CSAIPSDQRGGRDTQYF. Written as DNA, the CDR3 is TGCAGTGCTATACCCTCGGACCAGCGGGGTGGGCGGGATACGCAGTATTTT.

This clonotype turned up a few times. The V call is TRBV13, the J call TRBJ2-7; TRBD2 aligns across 7 bases. Germline values: CDR1 PRHDT, CDR2 FYEKMQ (reference sequence). The CDR3 spans 17 residues. Trimming at V came to 2 bases and at J to 7 bases, leaving 17 bases not matched to a gene. CDR3 in DNA: TGTGCCAGCAGCTTACCGCCGGGGCTAGCGGTGCAAGGGGAGCAGTACTTC. Residues: CASSLPPGLAVQGEQYF.

The chain has TRBV10-3 and TRBJ1-2; D is ambiguous. This CDR3 has 12 amino acids. V lost 10 bases and J lost 2, with 11 bases in between. In germline, CDR1 is ENHRY, CDR2 SYGVKD. The CDR3, as DNA: TGTGCCACCTACCAGGAGAACTATGGCTACACCTTC. Its protein is CATYQENYGYTF.

This clonotype has ten or more counts. The genes are TRBV6-5 and TRBJ1-2; 8 nucleotides agree with TRBD1. This CDR3 comprises 17 residues. The germline CDR1 and CDR2 sequences are MNHEY and SVGAGI. The V segment lost 1 base and the J segment 3 bases; nucleotides outside the gene matches: 10. CDR3 residues: CASSYLLPQGADYGYTF. The DNA of the CDR3 is TGTGCCAGCAGTTACTTGCTACCCCAGGGGGCCGACTATGGCTACACCTTC.

This clonotype has more than one count but fewer than ten. In nucleotides, the CDR3 is TGTGCCAGCAGTTACCGACAGGGGGCTTGGGAGCAGTACTTC. It yields the protein CASSYRQGAWEQYF. The V and J genes are TRBV6-6 and TRBJ2-7; 10 bases are shared with TRBD1. V trimming: 2 bases; J trimming: 7 bases; junction bases outside the gene matches: 5. CDR3 length equals 14 residues. Germline V lookup: CDR1 MNHNY, CDR2 SVGAGI (reference sequence).

This clonotype was seen more than once but under ten times. The V call is TRBV11-2, the J call TRBJ2-2; D call uncertain. Trimming took off 2 bases at V and 6 bases at J, with 10 bases between the two ends. Germline-derived CDR1 and CDR2 are SGHAT and FQNNGV. The length of the CDR3 is 14 residues. The CDR3 DNA sequence: TGTGCCAGCAGCTTATTAGGTGGGCCCGGGGAGCTGTTTTTT. This sequence encodes CASSLLGGPGELFF.

This clonotype occurred many times. V gene TRBV11-2 combines with J gene TRBJ2-5, with a tentative D call TRBD2 (6 bases). CDR3 length: 13 residues. Germline CDR1 SGHAT, CDR2 FQNNGV. Trimming cost V 5 bases and J 2 bases, with 9 bases left between them. The CDR3 reads CASSRGIQETQYF. The CDR3 DNA is TGTGCCAGCAGCCGGGGGATACAAGAGACCCAGTACTTC.

CDR3 nucleotides: TGTGCCTGGAGTCCACGGGGGCCCGGCCATACGCAGTATTTT. Translated: CAWSPRGPGHTQYF. The genes are TRBV30 and TRBJ2-3, with D perhaps TRBD1 or TRBD2 (6 bases each). CDR3 length: 14 amino acids. Germline V gives CDR1 GTSNPN, CDR2 SVGIG (reference sequence). With 2 bases removed from V and 7 bases from J, the gap between germline ends came to 16 bases.

This sequence joins TRBV9 and TRBJ2-5; 7 bases are shared with TRBD2. This CDR3 is built from 15 residues. With 4 bases clipped from V and 3 bases from J, the junction kept 9 bases outside the gene matches. Germline CDR1 reads SGDLS; CDR2 reads YYNGEE. CDR3 sequence (DNA): TGTGCCAGCAGCCCCGGGACTACCCCAGAAGAGACCCAGTACTTC. Residues: CASSPGTTPEETQYF.

This clonotype was recorded many times. The chain recombines TRBV7-2 with TRBJ1-5; no clear D. The CDR3 consists of 14 residues. The V end was cut by 3 bases, the J end by 1 base, with 7 bases between. The germline V gene has CDR1 SGHTA and CDR2 FQGNSA. This CDR3 reads CASSFAGSNQPQHF. In DNA form, the CDR3 reads TGTGCCAGCAGCTTTGCAGGAAGCAATCAGCCCCAGCATTTT.

This clonotype was detected many times. The chain joins TRBV12-3 or TRBV12-4 to TRBJ2-1; 7 bases fit TRBD1. Trimming removed 8 bases from V and 10 bases from J; junction bases left unmatched: 11. The CDR3 runs to 13 residues. The CDR3 DNA reads TGTGCCAGCGGGACAGAAGCAGTGGGGGAGCAGTTCTTC. Protein: CASGTEAVGEQFF.